Included here is one T cell receptor beta chain sequence, with context. Its target antigen remains unknown. Per-nucleotide qualities are absent, and no much larger clonotype sits a single base away. At one collaborating source in Seattle, patients were enrolled during active infection and were followed longitudinally through the course of disease. Collaborating institutions collected whole blood in K2EDTA tubes following their own protocols. For TCRbeta analysis, collaborators shipped samples in one of three forms: frozen whole blood, isolated PBMCs, or DNA extracted from either of those sample types. Trimmed from V: 5 bases; trimmed from J: 10 bases; junction bases lacking a gene match: 15. From its cysteine to its phenylalanine, the CDR3 spans 15 amino acids. Only the CDR3 region is kept as DNA, spanning 45 bases read in frame from base 1. The germline V gene (reference sequence) specifies LNHDA as CDR1 and SQIVND as CDR2.

The data are from a study of blood T cell repertoires in COVID-19 (dated by TCRdb to about 2020). As for the study more broadly: Collaborator samples came from the United States, Italy and Spain and covered acute and convalescent phases of COVID-19. The material from the prospective study consisted of cDNA or gDNA derived from T cells, B-cell-depleted T cells, or PBMCs. Subjects who had been exposed to COVID-19, were actively infected with it, or had recovered from it provided the deeply sampled blood TCRbeta repertoires that made up the dataset. A freely available public database, intended as a resource for researchers studying the immune response to SARS-CoV-2, is where the repertoires were released. The samples were drawn from two sources: the first 160 participants of the ongoing ImmuneRACE study, and fewer than 1,500 subjects contributed by 6 global collaborators. Sample metadata almost always included a de-identified subject ID, COVID-19 status, age in years and sex. HLA class I and class II types, where available, came from metadata supplied by the sample provider rather than from assay-based typing. Here is what the overall study found, with its caveats: Clinical and demographic metadata were provided uncurated, with the amount varying by source and participant.

TCRbeta CDR3 regions were amplified from genomic DNA using the immunoSEQ Assay, a bias-controlled multiplex PCR. In the paper's pipeline: The number of nucleated cells in each sample was estimated from the amplification of reference gene primers within the assay. To quantify the absolute abundance of each unique TCRbeta CDR3 rearrangement, sequence reads were collapsed and filtered. For each sample, productive Simpson clonality was calculated as the square root of Simpson's diversity index across productive rearrangements. Entries here come from immuneACCESS through TCRdb and include only in-frame sequences with V and J called. Some clones fail to appear in such tables; in the studies checked, an unresolved V gene covers under half of the shortfall, and the cause of the remainder is unknown. V, J and clone size derive from that table, while D and trimming were established from the DNA sequence. For this sample the table gives roughly 200,000 clones, of which about 81% were detected only once. Of the sample, approximately 8% is held by the ten largest clones.

The rearranged chain carries TRBV19 and TRBJ1-2; the junction holds 8 bases that match TRBD1. What was sequenced was peripheral blood. The sequence was obtained from an elderly woman with COVID-19, enrolled during active disease. The CDR3 loop reads CASSSWDRPLEDYTF. In nucleotide form, the sequence is TGTGCCAGTAGTTCCTGGGACAGGCCTTTGGAAGACTACACCTTC.